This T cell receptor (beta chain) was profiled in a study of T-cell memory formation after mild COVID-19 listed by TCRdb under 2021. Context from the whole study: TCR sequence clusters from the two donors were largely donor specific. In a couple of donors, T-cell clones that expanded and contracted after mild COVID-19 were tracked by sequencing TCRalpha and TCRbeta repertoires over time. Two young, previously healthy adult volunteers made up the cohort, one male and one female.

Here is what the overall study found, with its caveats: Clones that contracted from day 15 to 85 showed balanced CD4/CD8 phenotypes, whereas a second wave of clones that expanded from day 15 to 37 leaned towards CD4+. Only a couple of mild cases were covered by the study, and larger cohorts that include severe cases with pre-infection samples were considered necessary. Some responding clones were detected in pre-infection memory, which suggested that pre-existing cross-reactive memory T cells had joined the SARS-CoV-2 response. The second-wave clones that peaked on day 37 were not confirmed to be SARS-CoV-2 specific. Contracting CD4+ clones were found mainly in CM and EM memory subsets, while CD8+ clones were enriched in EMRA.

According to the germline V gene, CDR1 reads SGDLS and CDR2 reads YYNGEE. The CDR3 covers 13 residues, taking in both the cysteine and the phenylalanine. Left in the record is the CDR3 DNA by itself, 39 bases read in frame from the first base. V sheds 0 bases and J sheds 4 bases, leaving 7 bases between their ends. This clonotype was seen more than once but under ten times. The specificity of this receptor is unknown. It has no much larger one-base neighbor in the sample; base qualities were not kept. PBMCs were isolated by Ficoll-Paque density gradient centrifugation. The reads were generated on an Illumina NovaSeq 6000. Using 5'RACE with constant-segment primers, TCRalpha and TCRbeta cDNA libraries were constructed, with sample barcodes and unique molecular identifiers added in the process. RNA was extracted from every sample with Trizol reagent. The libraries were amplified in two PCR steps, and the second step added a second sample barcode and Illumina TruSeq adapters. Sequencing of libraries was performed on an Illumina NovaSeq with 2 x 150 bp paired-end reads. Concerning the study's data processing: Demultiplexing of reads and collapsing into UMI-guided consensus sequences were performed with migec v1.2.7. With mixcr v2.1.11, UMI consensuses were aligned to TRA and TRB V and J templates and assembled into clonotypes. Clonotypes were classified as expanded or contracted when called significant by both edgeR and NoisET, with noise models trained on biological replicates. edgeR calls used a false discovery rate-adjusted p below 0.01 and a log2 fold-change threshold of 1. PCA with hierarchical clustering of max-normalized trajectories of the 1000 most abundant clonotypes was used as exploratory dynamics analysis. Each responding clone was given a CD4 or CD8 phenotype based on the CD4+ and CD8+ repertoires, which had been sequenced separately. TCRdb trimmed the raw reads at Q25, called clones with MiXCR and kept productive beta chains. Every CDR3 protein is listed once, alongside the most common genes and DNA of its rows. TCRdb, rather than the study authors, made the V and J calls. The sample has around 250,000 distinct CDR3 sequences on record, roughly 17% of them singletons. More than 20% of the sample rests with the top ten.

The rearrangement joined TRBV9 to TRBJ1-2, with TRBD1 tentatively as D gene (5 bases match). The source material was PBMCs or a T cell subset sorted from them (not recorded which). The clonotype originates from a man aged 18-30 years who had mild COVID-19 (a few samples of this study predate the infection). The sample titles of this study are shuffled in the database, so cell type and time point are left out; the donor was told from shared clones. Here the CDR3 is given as CASSVDGTYGYTF. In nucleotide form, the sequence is TGTGCCAGCAGCGTAGACGGGACCTATGGCTACACCTTC.